This T cell receptor beta chain was obtained from a study of CD8 T cells in Susac syndrome. Germline V gene data show CDR1 as MGHDK and CDR2 as SYGVNS. The length of the CDR3 is 15 residues. Trimming shortened V by 1 base and J by 4 bases, and 11 bases separated the two germline ends. Reverse transcription of 0.5 to 1 ug RNA was carried out with random hexamers. Across 54 Vbeta and 13 Jbeta, immunoSEQ multiplex PCR amplified TCR beta CDR3. Using its own MiXCR run on the immunoSEQ multiplex PCR reads, TCRdb lists one record per CDR3 protein. The sample holds some 170,000 distinct CDR3 sequences, roughly 94% seen once.

Sequenced sample: CD4+ T cells from PBMCs. The sequence was obtained from a human donor in good health. The J gene is TRBJ2-1, the V gene TRBV25-1; D unresolved. CDR3 coding DNA: TGTGCCAGCAGTGAATCACTGGCTGTTTACAATGAGCAGTTCTTC. Translated, it gives CASSESLAVYNEQFF.